This entry lists 11 T cell receptor beta chains sequenced from one sample in a study of tumor-infiltrating lymphocytes in glioblastoma multiforme. TCRB libraries came from RNA via three nested multiplex PCR rounds. A single record per CDR3 protein comes from TCRdb applying MiXCR to the multiplex PCR reads. The table has nearly 15,000 distinct CDR3 sequences, over 65% seen once. Sequences were obtained from brain tumor tissue. Receptors were obtained from a male donor with glioblastoma.

As to this clonotype: An end of the junction differs from the germline gene, which may be a read error. CDR3 region: CARSSTSGTATQYF. CDR3 bases: TGTGCCAGAAGCTCTACCAGCGGCACAGCTACGCAGTATTTT. V and J are TRBV11-2 and TRBJ2-3, with a weak D call TRBD2 (5 bases). Germline CDR1 is SGHAT and CDR2 is FQNNGV. The CDR3 extends over 14 amino acids.

The rearrangement links TRBV5-1 to TRBJ2-1; TRBD2 matches at 12 bases. The CDR3 is made up of 13 amino acids. CDR1 SGHRS and CDR2 YFSETQ come from the germline V gene. The CDR3 protein is CARSLTSGSKQFF. CDR3 DNA sequence: TGCGCAAGGAGCTTGACTAGCGGGAGTAAGCAGTTCTTC.

For this clonotype: Because it lacks the conserved phenylalanine or tryptophan at the end, this CDR3 is likely a read error. The limits of the CDR3 on the DNA are not certain, so only TCRdb's listed CDR3 is given. The rearrangement joins TRBV6-5 to TRBJ2-2. The CDR3 has 14 residues if both end residues are counted. Germline V gene data show CDR1 as MNHEY and CDR2 as SVGAGI. CDR3 sequence: CASSYSRQIGELFL.

As regards this clonotype: An end of the junction does not agree with germline; a read error may underlie this. The V call is TRBV12-3 or TRBV12-4, the J call TRBJ2-1; D possibly corresponds to TRBD2 (7 bases). The CDR3 extends over 15 amino acids. The CDR3 protein is CASVTLGGPENGQFF. The CDR3 DNA sequence: TGTGCCAGCGTTACCCTGGGGGGGCCGGAGAATGGGCAGTTCTTC.

The chain links TRBV20-1 to TRBJ1-1; weak D call: TRBD1 (6 bases). Germline CDR1 is DFQATT and CDR2 is SNEGSKA (reference sequence). Trimming removed 0 bases at V and 3 bases at J, with 14 bases between. CDR3 length equals 15 residues. The CDR3 protein is CSARDPTGAYTEAFF. The DNA of the CDR3 is TGCAGTGCTAGAGATCCCACGGGGGCATACACTGAAGCTTTCTTT.

Notes on this clonotype: Mismatch with germline at one junction end may stem from a read error. This chain joins TRBV10-3 and TRBJ2-1; D is uncertain. Germline V gene lookup returns CDR1 ENHRY and CDR2 SYGVKD. The CDR3 contains 15 residues. This CDR3 is CAVSNRVSCSGEQFF. In DNA, the CDR3 is TGCGCCGTCAGCAACCGGGTATCGTGTAGTGGTGAGCAGTTCTTC.

The chain joins TRBV20-1 to TRBJ2-3; D possibly corresponds to TRBD2 (5 bases). This CDR3 spans 12 amino acids. Germline loops: CDR1 DFQATT, CDR2 SNEGSKA (reference sequence). V shed 5 bases and J shed 5 bases, with 11 bases lying between them. The CDR3 DNA sequence: TGCAGTGCTGGGGAGTACGGAGATACGCAGTATTTT. Amino acid sequence: CSAGEYGDTQYF.

Comment on this clonotype: Sequence at one end of the junction differs from germline and may be a read error. The rearrangement joins TRBV7-9 to TRBJ1-2; D is uncertain. The CDR3 runs to 13 residues. CDR1 SEHNR and CDR2 FQNEAQ come from the germline V gene (reference sequence). CDR3 protein: CASSLEGPYGYAF. The CDR3 region has the DNA TGTGCCAGTAGCTTAGAAGGGCCCTATGGCTACGCCTTC.

This clonotype has just a few counts. The gene calls are TRBV11-2 and TRBJ2-5; TRBD2 agrees at 9 bases. The germline gives CDR1 SGHAT, CDR2 FQNNGV. With V trimmed by 6 bases and J by 1 base, 6 bases remained unmatched. The CDR3 totals 15 residues. The CDR3, as DNA: TGTGCCAGCAGGGCAAAGGGACTAGCCCAAGAGACCCAGTACTTC. It translates to CASRAKGLAQETQYF.

The chain couples TRBV11-2 to TRBJ1-1; TRBD1 might be the D (5 bases). CDR1 and CDR2 (germline): SGHAT, FQNNGV. Trimming shortened V by 8 bases and J by 3 bases, and 16 bases separated the two germline ends. This CDR3 has 14 residues. The CDR3 here is CASGQRGWDTEAFF. DNA for the CDR3: TGTGCCAGCGGACAACGAGGGTGGGACACTGAAGCTTTCTTT.

This chain links TRBV11-1 with TRBJ2-2, with D maybe TRBD2 (7 bases). The V and J ends lost 2 bases and 17 bases respectively, with 24 bases between them. Looked up from germline, CDR1 is SGHAT and CDR2 is FQDESV (reference sequence). CDR3 length: 15 residues. The CDR3 sequence: CASSLMATDTGGLFF. DNA for the CDR3: TGTGCCAGCAGCTTAATGGCGACGGACACCGGGGGGCTATTTTTT.